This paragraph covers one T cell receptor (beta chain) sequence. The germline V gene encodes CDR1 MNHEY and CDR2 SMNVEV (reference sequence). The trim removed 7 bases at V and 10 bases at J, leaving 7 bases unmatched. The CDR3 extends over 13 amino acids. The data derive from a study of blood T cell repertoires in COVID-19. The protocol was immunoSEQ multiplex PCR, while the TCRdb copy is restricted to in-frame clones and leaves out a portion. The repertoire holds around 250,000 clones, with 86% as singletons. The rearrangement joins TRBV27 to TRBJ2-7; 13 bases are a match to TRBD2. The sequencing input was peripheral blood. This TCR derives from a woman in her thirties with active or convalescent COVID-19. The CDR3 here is CASTRTSGGTQYF. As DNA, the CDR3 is TGTGCCAGCACCAGGACTAGCGGGGGAACACAGTACTTC.